A single sample is the source of the 8 T cell receptor beta chains below, sequenced in a study of blood T cells in healthy people across ages. Next came a second PCR, run for roughly 6 to 11 cycles, which used a sample-barcoded 5' primer along with a J-beta primer mix. One entry per CDR3 protein results from TCRdb running MiXCR on the 5' RACE reads. Here the sample spans 1.5 million to 1.9 million distinct CDR3 sequences, roughly two fifths being singletons. The specimen sequenced was blood. The source of these receptors is a woman aged 18-29 years in good health.

This clonotype has just a few counts. The genes are TRBV3-1 and TRBJ2-1, with 9 bases matching TRBD2. V lost 2 bases, J lost 0 bases, and 8 bases stayed unmatched. CDR1 is LGHDT and CDR2 is YNNKEL in the germline V gene (reference sequence). CDR3 length: 18 residues. CDR3 amino acids: CASSQISGRRSSYNEQFF. The CDR3 DNA sequence: TGTGCCAGCAGCCAAATCAGCGGGAGGAGAAGCTCCTACAATGAGCAGTTCTTC.

V gene TRBV20-1 combines with J gene TRBJ2-7, with 8 bases that match TRBD1. Germline-derived CDR1 and CDR2 are DFQATT and SNEGSKA (reference sequence). Unmatched junction bases numbered 21, after V lost 5 bases and J lost 3 bases. This CDR3 has 18 residues. CDR3 nucleotides: TGCAGTGCTCCCTCCGGACAGGGAATCCTTACGGGCCGCTACGAGCAGTACTTC. Its protein product is CSAPSGQGILTGRYEQYF.

V gene TRBV4-1 combines with J gene TRBJ2-5; a possible D gene is TRBD1 (6 bases). The V end lost 0 bases, the J end lost 2 bases, and 10 bases lay between the germline ends. The CDR3 is 15 amino acids. The V gene's germline CDR1 is MGHRA and CDR2 YSYEKL. The CDR3 is CASSQDQGSQETQYF. CDR3 nucleotides: TGCGCCAGCAGCCAAGATCAGGGGTCACAAGAGACCCAGTACTTC.

This clonotype was seen only a few times. This chain's CDR3 is CASSQGSTGYTF. The CDR3 nucleotides are TGTGCCAGCAGCCAAGGCAGTACTGGCTACACCTTC. The rearrangement uses TRBV3-1 and TRBJ1-2; D remains unclear. This CDR3 is built from 12 residues. Germline V CDR1 and CDR2: LGHDT, YNNKEL (reference sequence). Trimming stripped 1 base from V and 7 bases from J, with 7 bases between.

V is TRBV29-1 and J is TRBJ2-1; 8 bases line up with TRBD2. This CDR3 spans 16 amino acids. V dropped 4 bases and J dropped 0; count of bases not matched to a gene: 8. CDR1 is SQVTM and CDR2 is ANQGSEA in the germline V gene. The chain's CDR3 is CSVGGSGTSSYNEQFF. DNA of the CDR3: TGCAGCGTTGGGGGGTCCGGGACTAGCTCCTACAATGAGCAGTTCTTC.

This clonotype was seen only once. This sequence joins TRBV6-1 and TRBJ1-3; 8 bases fit TRBD1. V shed 7 bases and J 2 bases; nucleotides not matched to a gene: 10. There are 16 residues in the CDR3. Germline V lookup: CDR1 MNHNS, CDR2 SASEGT. The CDR3 sequence: CASNRRTGSTGNTIYF. The CDR3 DNA sequence: TGTGCCAGCAACCGGAGGACAGGGTCGACTGGAAACACCATATATTTT.

The rearrangement links TRBV27 to TRBJ2-3; TRBD2 matches at 10 bases. With V trimmed by 7 bases and J by 2 bases, 9 bases remained unmatched. Germline CDR1 reads MNHEY; CDR2 reads SMNVEV (reference sequence). The CDR3 has 16 residues. The CDR3 loop reads CASTTLAGVLTDTQYF. The CDR3 nucleotides are TGTGCCAGCACCACCCTAGCGGGGGTCCTCACAGATACGCAGTATTTT.

The chain carries TRBV24-1 and TRBJ1-5; 9 nucleotides align to TRBD1. Germline CDR1 KGHDR, CDR2 SFDVKD. Losses at the gene ends were 4 bases for V and 6 bases for J; bases not matched to a gene: 3. The CDR3 is made up of 14 amino acids. Here the CDR3 reads CATSDNRGLQPQHF. The CDR3 nucleotides read TGTGCCACCAGTGACAACAGGGGGCTTCAGCCCCAGCATTTT.